This T cell receptor beta chain emerged from a study of T cell responses to AZD1222 COVID-19 vaccine. The trim removed 5 bases at V and 4 bases at J, leaving 8 bases unmatched. This CDR3 is built from 17 residues. Germline CDR1 and CDR2: SGHTA and FQGNSA. Profiling relied on immunoSEQ multiplex PCR, and the TCRdb table lists in-frame clones only, not all of them. The sample shows almost 70,000 clones, approximately 87% of them seen only once. This rearrangement joins TRBV7-2 to TRBJ2-5, with 15 bases lining up with TRBD2. The sequenced sample was peripheral blood, obtained 28 days after the second AZD1222 dose. The receptor was isolated from an adult who received the AZD1222 COVID-19 vaccine. CDR3 residues: CASSPGTSGRYRETQYF. CDR3 DNA sequence: TGTGCCAGCAGCCCCGGGACTAGCGGGAGGTATAGAGAGACCCAGTACTTC.